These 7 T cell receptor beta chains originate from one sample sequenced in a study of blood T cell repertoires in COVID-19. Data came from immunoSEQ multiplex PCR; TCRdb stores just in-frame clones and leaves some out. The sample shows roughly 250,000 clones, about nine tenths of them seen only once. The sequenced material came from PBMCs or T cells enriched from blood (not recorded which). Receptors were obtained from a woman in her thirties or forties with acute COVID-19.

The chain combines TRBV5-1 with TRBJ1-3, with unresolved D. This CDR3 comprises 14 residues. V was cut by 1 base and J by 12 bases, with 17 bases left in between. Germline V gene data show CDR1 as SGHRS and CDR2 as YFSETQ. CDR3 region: CASSLPDPSPRIYF. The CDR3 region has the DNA TGCGCCAGCAGCTTGCCAGATCCCTCTCCTCGCATATATTTT.

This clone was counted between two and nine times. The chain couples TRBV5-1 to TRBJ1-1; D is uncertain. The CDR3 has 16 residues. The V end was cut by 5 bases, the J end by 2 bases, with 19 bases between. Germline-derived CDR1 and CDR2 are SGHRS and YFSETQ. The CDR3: CASRERLSQTNTEAFF. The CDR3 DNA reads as TGCGCCAGCAGGGAGCGGCTAAGCCAGACAAACACTGAAGCTTTCTTT.

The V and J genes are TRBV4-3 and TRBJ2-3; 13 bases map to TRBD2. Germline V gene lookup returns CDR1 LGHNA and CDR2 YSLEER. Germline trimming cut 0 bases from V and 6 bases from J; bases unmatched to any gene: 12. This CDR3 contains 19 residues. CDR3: CASSQDLGTSGTLMDTQYF. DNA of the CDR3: TGCGCCAGCAGCCAAGATCTTGGGACTAGCGGGACCCTAATGGATACGCAGTATTTT.

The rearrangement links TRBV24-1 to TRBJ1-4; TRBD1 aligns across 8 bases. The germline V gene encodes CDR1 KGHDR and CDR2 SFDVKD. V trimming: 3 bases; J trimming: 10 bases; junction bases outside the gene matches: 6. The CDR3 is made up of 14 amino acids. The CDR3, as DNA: TGTGCCACCAGTGATGGAAGACAGGGGCGAAAACTGTTTTTT. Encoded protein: CATSDGRQGRKLFF.

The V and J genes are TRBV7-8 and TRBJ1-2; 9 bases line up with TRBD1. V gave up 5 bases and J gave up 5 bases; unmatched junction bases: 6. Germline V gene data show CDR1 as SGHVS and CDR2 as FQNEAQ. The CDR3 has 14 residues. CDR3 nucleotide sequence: TGTGCCAGCAGCAAACAGGGGGCGAGTTATGGCTACACCTTC. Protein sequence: CASSKQGASYGYTF.

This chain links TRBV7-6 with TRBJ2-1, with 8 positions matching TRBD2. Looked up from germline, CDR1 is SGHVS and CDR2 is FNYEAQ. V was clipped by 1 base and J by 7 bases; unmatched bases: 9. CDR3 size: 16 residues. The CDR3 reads CASSLVMGLGGNEQFF. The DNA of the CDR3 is TGTGCCAGCAGCTTAGTTATGGGACTAGGAGGTAATGAGCAGTTCTTC.

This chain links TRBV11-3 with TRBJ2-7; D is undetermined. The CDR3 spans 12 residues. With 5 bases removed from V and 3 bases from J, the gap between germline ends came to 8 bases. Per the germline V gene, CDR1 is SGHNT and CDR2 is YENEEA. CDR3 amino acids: CASSNRVYEQYF. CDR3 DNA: TGTGCCAGCAGCAACCGGGTCTACGAGCAGTACTTC.